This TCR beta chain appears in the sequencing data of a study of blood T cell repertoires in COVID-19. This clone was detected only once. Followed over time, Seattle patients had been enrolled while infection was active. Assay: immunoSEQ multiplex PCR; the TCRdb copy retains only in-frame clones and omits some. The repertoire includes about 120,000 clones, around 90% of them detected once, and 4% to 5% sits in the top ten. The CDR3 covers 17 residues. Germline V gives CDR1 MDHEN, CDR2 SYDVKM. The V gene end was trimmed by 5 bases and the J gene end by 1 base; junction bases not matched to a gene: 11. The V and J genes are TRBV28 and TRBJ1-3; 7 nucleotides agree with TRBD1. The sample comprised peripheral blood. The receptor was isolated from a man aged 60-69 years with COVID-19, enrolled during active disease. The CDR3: CASSGDSVDPSGNTIYF. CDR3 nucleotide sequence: TGTGCCAGCAGTGGGGACAGTGTGGACCCATCTGGAAACACCATATATTTT.